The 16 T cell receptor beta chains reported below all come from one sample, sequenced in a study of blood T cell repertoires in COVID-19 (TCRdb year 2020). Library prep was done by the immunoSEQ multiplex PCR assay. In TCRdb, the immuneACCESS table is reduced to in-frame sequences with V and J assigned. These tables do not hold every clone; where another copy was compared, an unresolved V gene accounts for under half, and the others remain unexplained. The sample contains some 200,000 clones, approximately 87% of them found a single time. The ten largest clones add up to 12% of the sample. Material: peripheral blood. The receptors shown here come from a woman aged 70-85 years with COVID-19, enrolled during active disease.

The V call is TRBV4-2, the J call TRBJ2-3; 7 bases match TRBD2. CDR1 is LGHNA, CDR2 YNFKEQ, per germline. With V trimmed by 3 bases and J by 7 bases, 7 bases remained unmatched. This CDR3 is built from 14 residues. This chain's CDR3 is CASSQRAGENTQYF. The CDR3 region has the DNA TGTGCCAGCAGCCAGCGCGCGGGGGAAAATACGCAGTATTTT.

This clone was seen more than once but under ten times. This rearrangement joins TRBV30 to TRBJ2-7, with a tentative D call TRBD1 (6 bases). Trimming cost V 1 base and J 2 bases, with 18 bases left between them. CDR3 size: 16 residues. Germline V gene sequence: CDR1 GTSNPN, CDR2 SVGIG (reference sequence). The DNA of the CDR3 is TGTGCCTGGAGTGGGTACGGGGACACCAGGACCTACGAGCAGTACTTC. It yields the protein CAWSGYGDTRTYEQYF.

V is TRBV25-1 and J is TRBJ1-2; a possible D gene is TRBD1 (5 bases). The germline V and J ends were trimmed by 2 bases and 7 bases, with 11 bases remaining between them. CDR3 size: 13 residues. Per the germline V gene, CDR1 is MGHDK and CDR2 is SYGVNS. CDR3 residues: CASSEPGRGGYTF. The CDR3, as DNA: TGTGCCAGCAGTGAACCAGGGAGGGGTGGCTACACCTTC.

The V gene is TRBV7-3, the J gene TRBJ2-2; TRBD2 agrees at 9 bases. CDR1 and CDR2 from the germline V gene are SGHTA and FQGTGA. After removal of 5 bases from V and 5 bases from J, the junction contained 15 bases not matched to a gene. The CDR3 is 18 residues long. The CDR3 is CASSLLPLSGSGTGELFF. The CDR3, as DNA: TGTGCCAGCAGCCTCCTACCCCTTAGCGGGAGCGGGACCGGGGAGCTGTTTTTT.

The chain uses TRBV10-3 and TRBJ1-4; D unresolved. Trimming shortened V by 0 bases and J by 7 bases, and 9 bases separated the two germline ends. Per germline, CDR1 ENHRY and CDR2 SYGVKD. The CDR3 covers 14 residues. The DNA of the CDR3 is TGTGCCATCAGTGAGTCGTCCCGTCCTGAAAAACTGTTTTTT. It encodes CAISESSRPEKLFF.

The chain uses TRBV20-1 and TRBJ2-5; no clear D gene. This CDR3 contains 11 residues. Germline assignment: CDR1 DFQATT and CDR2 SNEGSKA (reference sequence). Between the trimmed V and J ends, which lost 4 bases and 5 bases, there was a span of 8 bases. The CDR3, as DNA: TGCAGTGCTACCGCTACGGAGACCCAGTACTTC. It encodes CSATATETQYF.

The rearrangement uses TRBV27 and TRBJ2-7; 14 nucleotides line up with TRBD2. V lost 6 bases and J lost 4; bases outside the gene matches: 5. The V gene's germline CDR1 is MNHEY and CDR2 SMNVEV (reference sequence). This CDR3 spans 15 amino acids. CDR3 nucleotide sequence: TGTGCCAGCAGCCGGGGGACTAGCGGGAGTTACGAGCAGTACTTC. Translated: CASSRGTSGSYEQYF.

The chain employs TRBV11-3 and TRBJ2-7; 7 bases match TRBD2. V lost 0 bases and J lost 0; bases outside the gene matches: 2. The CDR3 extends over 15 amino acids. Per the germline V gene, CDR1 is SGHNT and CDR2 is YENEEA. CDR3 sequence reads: CASSLERESSYEQYF. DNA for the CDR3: TGTGCCAGCAGCTTAGAGCGGGAGTCCTCCTACGAGCAGTACTTC. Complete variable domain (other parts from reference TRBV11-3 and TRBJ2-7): EAGVVQSPRYKIIEKKQPVAFWCNPISGHNTLYWYLQNLGQGPELLIRYENEEAVDDSQLPKDRFSAERLKGVDSTLKIQPAELGDSAVYLCASSLERESSYEQYFGPGTRLTVT.

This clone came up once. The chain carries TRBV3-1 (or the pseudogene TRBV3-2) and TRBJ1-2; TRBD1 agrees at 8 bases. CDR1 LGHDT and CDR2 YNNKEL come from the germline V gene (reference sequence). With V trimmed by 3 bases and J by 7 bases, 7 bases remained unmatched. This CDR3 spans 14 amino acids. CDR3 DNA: TGTGCCAGCAGCCAGCCCGGACAGGGCCGTGGCTACACCTTC. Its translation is CASSQPGQGRGYTF.

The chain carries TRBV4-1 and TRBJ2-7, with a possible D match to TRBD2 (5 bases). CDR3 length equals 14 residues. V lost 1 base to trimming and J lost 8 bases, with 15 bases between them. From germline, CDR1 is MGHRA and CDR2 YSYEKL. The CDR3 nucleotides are TGCGCCAGCAGCCAAGTGCCTCTAGCCACTCAGCAGTACTTC. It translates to CASSQVPLATQQYF.

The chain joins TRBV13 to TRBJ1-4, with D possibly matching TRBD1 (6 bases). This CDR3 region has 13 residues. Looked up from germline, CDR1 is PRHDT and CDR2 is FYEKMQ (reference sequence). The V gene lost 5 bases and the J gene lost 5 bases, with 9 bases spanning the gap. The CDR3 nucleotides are TGTGCCAGCAGCCTTGACAGGAATGAAAAACTGTTTTTT. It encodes CASSLDRNEKLFF.

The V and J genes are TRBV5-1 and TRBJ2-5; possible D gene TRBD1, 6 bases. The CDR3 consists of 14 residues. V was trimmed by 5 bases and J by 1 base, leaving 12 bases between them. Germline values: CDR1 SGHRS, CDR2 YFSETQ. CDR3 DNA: TGCGCCAGCAGTTCCGGACAGATCCAAGAGACCCAGTACTTC. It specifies CASSSGQIQETQYF. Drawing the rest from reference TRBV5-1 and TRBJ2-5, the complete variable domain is KAGVTQTPRYLIKTRGQQVTLSCSPISGHRSVSWYQQTPGQGLQFLFEYFSETQRNKGNFPGRFSGRQFSNSRSEMNVSTLELGDSALYLCASSSGQIQETQYFGPGTRLLVL.

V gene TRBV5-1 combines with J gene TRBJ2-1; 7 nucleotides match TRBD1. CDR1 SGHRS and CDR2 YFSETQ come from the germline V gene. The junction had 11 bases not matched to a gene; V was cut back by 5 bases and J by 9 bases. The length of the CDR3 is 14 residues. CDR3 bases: TGCGCCAGCAGAGTGACAGGGCTGGGCGGTGAGCAGTTCTTC. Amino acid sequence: CASRVTGLGGEQFF.

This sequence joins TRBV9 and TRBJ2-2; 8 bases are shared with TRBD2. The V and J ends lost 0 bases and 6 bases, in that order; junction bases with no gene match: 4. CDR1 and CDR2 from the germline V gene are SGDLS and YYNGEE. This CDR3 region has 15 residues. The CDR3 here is CASSVGAGGAGELFF. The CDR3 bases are TGTGCCAGCAGCGTAGGGGCGGGAGGCGCCGGGGAGCTGTTTTTT.

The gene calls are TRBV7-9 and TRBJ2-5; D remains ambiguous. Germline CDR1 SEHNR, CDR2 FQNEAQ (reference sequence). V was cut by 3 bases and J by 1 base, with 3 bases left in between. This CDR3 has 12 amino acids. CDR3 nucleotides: TGTGCCAGCAGCTTCCTCCAAGAGACCCAGTACTTC. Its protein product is CASSFLQETQYF.

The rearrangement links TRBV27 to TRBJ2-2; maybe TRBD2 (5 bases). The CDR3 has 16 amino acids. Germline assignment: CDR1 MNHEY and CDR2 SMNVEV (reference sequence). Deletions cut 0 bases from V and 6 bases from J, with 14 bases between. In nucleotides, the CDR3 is TGTGCCAGCAGTTTATCGTGGACTCTCCCGCCCGGGGAGCTGTTTTTT. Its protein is CASSLSWTLPPGELFF.